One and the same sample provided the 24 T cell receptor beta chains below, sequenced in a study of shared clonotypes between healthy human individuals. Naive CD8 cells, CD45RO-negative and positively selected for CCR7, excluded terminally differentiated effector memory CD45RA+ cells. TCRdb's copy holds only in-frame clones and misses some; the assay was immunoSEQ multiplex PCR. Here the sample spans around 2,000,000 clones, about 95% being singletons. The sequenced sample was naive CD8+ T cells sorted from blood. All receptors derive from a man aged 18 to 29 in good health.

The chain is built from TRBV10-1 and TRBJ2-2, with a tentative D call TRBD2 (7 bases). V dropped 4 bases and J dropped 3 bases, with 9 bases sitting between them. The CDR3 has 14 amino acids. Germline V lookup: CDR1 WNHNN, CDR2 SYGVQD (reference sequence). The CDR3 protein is CASSAGGDTGELFF. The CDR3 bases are TGCGCCAGCAGTGCGGGGGGCGACACCGGGGAGCTGTTTTTT.

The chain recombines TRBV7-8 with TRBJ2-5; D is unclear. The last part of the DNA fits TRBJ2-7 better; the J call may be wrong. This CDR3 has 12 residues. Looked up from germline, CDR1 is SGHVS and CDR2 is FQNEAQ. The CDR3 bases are TGTGCCAGCAGCCTCGTTACCTACGAGCAGTACTTC. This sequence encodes CASSLVTYEQYF.

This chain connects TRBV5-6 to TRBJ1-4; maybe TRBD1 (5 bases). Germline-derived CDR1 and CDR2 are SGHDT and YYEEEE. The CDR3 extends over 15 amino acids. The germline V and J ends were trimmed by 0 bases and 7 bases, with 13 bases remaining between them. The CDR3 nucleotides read TGTGCCAGCAGCTTGGCGGCAGGCGGGACTGAAAAACTGTTTTTT. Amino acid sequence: CASSLAAGGTEKLFF.

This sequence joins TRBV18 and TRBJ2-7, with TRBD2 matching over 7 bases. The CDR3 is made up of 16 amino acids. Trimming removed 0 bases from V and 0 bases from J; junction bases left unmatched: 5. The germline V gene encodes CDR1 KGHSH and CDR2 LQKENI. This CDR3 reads CASSPPDRTSSYEQYF. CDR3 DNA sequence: TGTGCCAGCTCACCACCGGACCGGACTAGCTCCTACGAGCAGTACTTC.

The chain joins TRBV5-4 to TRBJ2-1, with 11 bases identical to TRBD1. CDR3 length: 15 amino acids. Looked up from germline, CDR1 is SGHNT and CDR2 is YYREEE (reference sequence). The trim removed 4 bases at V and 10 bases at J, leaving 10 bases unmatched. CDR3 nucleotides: TGTGCCAGCAGCCAACCGGGACAGGGGGAGGGCGAGCAGTTCTTC. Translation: CASSQPGQGEGEQFF.

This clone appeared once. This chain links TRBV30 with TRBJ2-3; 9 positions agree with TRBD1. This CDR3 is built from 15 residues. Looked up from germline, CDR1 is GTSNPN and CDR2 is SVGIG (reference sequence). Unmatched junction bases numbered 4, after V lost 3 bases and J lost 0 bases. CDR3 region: CAWSGTGFSTDTQYF. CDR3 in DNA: TGTGCCTGGAGCGGGACAGGGTTTAGCACAGATACGCAGTATTTT.

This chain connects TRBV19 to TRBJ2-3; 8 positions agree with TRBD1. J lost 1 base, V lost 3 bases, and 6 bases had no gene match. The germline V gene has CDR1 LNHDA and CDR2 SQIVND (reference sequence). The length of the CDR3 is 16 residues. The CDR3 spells CASSIDGQGGTDTQYF. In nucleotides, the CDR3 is TGTGCCAGTAGTATTGATGGACAGGGTGGCACAGATACGCAGTATTTT.

CDR3 sequence reads: CASSPQLEGIHEQYF. The CDR3 nucleotides read TGTGCCAGTAGTCCCCAGTTGGAGGGTATCCACGAGCAGTACTTC. The chain employs TRBV19 and TRBJ2-7, with D tentatively TRBD2 (6 bases). Between the trimmed V and J ends, which lost 5 bases and 5 bases, there was a span of 19 bases. The V gene's germline CDR1 is LNHDA and CDR2 SQIVND (reference sequence). The length of the CDR3 is 15 residues.

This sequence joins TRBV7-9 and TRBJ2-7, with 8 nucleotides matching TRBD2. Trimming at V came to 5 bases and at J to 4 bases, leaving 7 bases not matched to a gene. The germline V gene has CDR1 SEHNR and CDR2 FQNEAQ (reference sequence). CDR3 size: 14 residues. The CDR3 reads CASSQTSAYYEQYF. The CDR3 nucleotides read TGTGCCAGCAGCCAGACTAGCGCATATTACGAGCAGTACTTC.

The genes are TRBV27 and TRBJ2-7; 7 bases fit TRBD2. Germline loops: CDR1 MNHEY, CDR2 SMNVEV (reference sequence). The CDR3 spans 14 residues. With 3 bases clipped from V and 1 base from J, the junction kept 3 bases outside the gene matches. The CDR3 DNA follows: TGTGCCAGCAGTTTCCTAGCGGCGTCCTACGAGCAGTACTTC. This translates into CASSFLAASYEQYF.

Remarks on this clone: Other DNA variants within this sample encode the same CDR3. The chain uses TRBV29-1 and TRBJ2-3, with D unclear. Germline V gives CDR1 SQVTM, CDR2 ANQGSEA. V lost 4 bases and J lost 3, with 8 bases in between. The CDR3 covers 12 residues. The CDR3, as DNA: TGCAGCGTTGTGTTATCGACAGATACGCAGTATTTT. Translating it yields CSVVLSTDTQYF.

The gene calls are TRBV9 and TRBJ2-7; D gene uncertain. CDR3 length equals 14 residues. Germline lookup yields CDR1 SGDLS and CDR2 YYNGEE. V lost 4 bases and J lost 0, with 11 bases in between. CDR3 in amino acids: CASSPRSPSYEQYF. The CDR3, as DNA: TGTGCCAGCAGCCCACGTTCGCCCTCCTACGAGCAGTACTTC.

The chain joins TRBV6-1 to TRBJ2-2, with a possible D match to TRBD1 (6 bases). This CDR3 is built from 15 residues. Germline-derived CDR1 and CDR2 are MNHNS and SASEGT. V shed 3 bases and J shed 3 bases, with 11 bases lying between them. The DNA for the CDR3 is TGTGCCAGCAGTGAGAGGACAGTTTACACCGGGGAGCTGTTTTTT. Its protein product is CASSERTVYTGELFF.

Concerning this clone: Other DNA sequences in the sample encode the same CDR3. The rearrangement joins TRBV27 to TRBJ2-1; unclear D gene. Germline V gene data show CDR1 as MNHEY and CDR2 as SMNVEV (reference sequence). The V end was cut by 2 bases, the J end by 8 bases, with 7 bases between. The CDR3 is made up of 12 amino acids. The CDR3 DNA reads TGTGCCAGCAGTTTACTCGGAGATGAGCAGTTCTTC. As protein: CASSLLGDEQFF.

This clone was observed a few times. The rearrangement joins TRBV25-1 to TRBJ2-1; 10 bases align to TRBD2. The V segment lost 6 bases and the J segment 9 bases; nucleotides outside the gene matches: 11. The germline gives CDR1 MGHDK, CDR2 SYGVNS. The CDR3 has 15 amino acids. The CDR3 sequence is CASSALAGDSAEQFF. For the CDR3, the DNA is TGTGCCAGCAGCGCCCTAGCGGGGGACTCTGCTGAGCAGTTCTTC.

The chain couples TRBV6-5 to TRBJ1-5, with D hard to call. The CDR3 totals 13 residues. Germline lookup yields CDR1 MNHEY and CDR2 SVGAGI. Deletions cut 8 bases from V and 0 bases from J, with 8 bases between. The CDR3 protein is CASGSHSNQPQHF. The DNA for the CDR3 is TGTGCCAGCGGTAGTCATAGCAATCAGCCCCAGCATTTT.

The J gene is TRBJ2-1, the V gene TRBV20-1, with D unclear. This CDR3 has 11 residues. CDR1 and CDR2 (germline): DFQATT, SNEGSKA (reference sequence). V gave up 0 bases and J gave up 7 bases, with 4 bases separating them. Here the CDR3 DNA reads TGCAGTGCTAGAGATATGAATGAGCAGTTCTTC. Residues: CSARDMNEQFF.

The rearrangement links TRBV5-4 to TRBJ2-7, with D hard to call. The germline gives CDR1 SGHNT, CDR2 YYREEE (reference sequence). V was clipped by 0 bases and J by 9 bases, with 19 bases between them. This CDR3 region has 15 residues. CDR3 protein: CASSLAQTLSKGQYF. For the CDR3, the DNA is TGTGCCAGCAGCTTGGCCCAGACACTTTCAAAGGGGCAGTACTTC.

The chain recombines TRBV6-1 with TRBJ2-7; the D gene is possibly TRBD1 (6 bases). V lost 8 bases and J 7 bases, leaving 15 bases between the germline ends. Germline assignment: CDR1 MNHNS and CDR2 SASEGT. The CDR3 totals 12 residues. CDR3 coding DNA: TGTGCCAGCGGGGGCAGGGGTGGGGAGCAGTACTTC. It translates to CASGGRGGEQYF.

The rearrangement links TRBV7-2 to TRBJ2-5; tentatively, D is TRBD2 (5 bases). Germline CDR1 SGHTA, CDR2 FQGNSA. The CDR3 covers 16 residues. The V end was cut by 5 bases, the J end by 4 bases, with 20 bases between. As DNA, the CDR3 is TGTGCCAGCAGCCCGACCGCAGGAGCAGAGGGAGAGACCCAGTACTTC. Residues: CASSPTAGAEGETQYF.

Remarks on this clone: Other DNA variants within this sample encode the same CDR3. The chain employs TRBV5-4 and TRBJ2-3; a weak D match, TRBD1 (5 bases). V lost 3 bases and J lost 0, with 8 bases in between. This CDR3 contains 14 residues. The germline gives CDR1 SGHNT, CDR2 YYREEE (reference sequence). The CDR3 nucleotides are TGTGCCAGCAGCTCGGACATCAGCACAGATACGCAGTATTTT. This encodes CASSSDISTDTQYF.

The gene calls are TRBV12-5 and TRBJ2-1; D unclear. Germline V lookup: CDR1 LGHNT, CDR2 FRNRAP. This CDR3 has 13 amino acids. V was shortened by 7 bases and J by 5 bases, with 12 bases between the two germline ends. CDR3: CASAFTKDNEQFF. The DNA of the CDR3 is TGTGCTAGTGCCTTTACTAAAGACAATGAGCAGTTCTTC.

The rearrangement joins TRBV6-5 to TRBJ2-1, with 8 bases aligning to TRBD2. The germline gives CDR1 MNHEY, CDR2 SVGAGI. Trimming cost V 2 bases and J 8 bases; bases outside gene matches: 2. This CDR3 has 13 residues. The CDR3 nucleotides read TGTGCCAGCAGTTACAACGGGGGGGATGAGCAGTTCTTC. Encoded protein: CASSYNGGDEQFF.

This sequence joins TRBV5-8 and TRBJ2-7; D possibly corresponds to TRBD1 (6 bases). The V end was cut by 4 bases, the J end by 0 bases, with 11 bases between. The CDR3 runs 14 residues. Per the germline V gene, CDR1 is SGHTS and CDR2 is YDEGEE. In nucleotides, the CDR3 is TGTGCCAGCAGCATGGACAGTTTCTCCTACGAGCAGTACTTC. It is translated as CASSMDSFSYEQYF.